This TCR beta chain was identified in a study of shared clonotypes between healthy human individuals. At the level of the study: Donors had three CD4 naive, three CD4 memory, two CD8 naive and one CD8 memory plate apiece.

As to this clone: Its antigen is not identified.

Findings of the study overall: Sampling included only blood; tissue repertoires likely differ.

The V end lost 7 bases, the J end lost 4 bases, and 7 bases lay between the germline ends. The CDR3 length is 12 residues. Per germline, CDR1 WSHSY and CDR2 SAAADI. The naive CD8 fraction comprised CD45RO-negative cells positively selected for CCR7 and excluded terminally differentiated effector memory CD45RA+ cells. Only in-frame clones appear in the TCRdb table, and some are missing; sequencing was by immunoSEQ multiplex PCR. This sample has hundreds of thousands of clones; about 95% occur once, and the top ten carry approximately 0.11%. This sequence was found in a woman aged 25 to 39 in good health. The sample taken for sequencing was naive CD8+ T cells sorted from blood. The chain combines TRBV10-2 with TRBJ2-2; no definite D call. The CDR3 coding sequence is TGCGCCAGCACCAGATTCACCGGGGAGCTGTTTTTT. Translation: CASTRFTGELFF.